The rows below give T cell receptor beta chains drawn from one sample of a study of shared clonotypes between healthy human individuals. Assay used: immunoSEQ multiplex PCR; TCRdb lists only in-frame clones, some missing. This table has about 1.1 million clones, approximately 80% appearing once. Sequences were obtained from memory CD4+ T cells from PBMCs. Receptors originate from a man aged 18 to 30 in good health. Some clones in this sample may be carry-over from other donors' samples. Both conserved end residues are trimmed from each CDR3. The order of the fields is CDR3 length, V gene, CDR3 protein.

16,TRBV9,ASSVGSGHPFAGETQY
17,TRBV2,ASRPPTQRGDSGANVLT
11,TRBV2,ASSLQGARGYT
13,TRBV5-1,ASRPGTGGTGELF
12,TRBV5-4,ASSSGGPSETQY
14,TRBV7-2,ASSLLAGGPEETQY
13,TRBV5-6,ASSREMAGDNEQF
12,TRBV4-1,ASRPGGWTGELF
12,TRBV15,ATSRDGLGNTIY
12,TRBV18,ASSPTGRDNTIY
10,TRBV29-1,SARPRDTEAF